This TCR beta chain was obtained from a study of CD8+ T cells in alopecia areata. Study in general: The graft donors were approximately 6-12-month-old C3H/HeJ mice with spontaneous alopecia, and their skin went to roughly 7-10-week-old female C3H/HeJ mice.

cDNA prepared by RNA extraction and subsequent reverse transcription served as the template for sequencing. The protocol was immunoSEQ multiplex PCR, while the TCRdb copy is restricted to in-frame clones and leaves out a portion. Observed in the sample are over 250,000 clones, none of them singletons. Cutaneous lymph node cells were pooled, and they were sorted using CD4, CD8alpha, NKG2D, NKG2ACE and other markers. General study findings and limits: Shared TCR sequences were less clear between patients than in mice, possibly partly from HLA diversity. Compared with normal scalp, lesional scalp had higher clonality and more expanded CD8+ clones.

From germline, CDR1 is NSQYPW and CDR2 LRSPGD (reference sequence). J lost 0 bases, V lost 3 bases, and 4 bases had no gene match. The CDR3 sequence is 16 residues long. This clone has just a few counts. What it binds is not known. The gene symbols are mouse symbols. Read data end 4 residues before the CDR3 end; the end is taken from the germline J gene. Other DNA sequences of this sample code for an identical CDR3. Input material: CD4+ T cells sorted from a lymph node. This receptor was taken from a C3H/HeJ mouse with alopecia areata. The mouse strain carries the MHC haplotype H2-k. V and J are TRBV1 and TRBJ2-2; TRBD1 matches 7 bases. CDR3 DNA, as far as it was read: TGCACCTGCAGTGCGGGGACAGCAACAAACACCGGG. As protein: CTCSAGTATNTG. The CDR3, in full, reads CTCSAGTATNTGQLYF.